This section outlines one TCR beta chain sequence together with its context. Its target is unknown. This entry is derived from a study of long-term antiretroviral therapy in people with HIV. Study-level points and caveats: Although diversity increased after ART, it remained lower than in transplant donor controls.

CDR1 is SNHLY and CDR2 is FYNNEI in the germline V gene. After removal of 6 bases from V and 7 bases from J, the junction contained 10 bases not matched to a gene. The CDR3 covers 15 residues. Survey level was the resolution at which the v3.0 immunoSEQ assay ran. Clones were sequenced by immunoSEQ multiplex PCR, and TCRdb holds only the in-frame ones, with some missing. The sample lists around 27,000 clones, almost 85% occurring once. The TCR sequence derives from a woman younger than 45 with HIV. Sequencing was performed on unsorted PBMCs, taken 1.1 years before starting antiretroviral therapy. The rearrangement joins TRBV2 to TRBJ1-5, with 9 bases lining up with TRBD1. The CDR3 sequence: CASSTGTGKGQPQHF. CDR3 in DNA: TGTGCCAGCAGCACCGGGACAGGGAAGGGGCAGCCCCAGCATTTT.